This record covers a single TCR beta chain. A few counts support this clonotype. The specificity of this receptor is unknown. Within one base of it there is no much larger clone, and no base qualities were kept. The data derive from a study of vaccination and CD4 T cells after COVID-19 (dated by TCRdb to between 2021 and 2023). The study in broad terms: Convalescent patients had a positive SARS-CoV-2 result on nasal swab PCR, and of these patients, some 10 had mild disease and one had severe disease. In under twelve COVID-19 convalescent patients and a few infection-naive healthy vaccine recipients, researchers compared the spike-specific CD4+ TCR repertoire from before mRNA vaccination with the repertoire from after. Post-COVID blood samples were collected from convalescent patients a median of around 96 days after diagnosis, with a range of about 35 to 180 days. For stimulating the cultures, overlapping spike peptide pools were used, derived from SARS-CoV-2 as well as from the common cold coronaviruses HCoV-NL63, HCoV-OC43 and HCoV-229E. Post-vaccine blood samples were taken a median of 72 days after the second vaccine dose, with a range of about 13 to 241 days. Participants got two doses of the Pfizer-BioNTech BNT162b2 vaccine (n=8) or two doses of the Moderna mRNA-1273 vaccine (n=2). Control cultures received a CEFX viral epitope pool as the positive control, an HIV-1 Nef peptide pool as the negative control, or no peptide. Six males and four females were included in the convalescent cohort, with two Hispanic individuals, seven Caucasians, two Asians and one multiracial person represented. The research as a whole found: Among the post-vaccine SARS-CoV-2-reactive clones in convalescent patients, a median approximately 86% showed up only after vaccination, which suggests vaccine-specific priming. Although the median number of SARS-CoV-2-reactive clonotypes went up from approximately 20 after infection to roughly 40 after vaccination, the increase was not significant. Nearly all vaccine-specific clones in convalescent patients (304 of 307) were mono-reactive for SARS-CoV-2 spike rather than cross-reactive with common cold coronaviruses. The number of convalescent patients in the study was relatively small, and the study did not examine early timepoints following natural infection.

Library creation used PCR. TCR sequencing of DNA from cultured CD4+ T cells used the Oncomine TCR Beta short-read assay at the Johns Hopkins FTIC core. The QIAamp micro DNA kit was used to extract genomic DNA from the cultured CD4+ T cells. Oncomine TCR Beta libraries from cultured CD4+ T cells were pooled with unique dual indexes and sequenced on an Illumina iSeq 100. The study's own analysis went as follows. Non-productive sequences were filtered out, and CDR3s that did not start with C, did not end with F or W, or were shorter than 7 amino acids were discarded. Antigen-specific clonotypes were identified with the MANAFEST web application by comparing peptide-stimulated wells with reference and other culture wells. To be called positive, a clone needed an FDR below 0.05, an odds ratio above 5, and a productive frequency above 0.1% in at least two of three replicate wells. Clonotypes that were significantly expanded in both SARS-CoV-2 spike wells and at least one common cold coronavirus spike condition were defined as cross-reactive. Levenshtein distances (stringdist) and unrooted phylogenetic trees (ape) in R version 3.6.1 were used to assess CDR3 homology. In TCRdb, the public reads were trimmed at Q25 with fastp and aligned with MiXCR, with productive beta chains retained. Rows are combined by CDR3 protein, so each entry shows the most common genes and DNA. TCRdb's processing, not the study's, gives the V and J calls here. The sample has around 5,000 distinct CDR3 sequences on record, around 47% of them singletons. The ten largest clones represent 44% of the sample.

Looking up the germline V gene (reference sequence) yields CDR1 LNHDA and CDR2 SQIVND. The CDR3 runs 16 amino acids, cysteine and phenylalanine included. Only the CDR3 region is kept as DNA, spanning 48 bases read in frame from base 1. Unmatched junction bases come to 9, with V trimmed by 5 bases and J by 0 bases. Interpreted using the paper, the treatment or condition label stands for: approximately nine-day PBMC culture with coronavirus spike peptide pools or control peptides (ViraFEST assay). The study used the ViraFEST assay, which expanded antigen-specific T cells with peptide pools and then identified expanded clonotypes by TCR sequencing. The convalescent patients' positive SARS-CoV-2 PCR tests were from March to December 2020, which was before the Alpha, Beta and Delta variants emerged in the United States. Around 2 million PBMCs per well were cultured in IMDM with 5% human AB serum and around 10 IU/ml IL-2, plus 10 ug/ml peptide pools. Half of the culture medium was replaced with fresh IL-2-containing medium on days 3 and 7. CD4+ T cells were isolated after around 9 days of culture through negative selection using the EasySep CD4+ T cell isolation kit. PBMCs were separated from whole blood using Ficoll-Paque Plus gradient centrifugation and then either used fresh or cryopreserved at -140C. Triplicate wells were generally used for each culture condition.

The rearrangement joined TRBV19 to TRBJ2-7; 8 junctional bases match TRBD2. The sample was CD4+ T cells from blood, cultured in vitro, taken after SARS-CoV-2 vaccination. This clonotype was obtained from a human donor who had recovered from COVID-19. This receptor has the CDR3 CASSARGGGGSYEQYF. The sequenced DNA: TGTGCCAGTAGTGCCCGGGGGGGAGGAGGCTCCTACGAGCAGTACTTC. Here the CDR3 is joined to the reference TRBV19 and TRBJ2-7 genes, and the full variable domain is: DGGITQSPKYLFRKEGQNVTLSCEQNLNHDAMYWYRQDPGQGLRLIYYSQIVNDFQKGDIAEGYSVSREKKESFPLTVTSAQKNPTAFYLCASSARGGGGSYEQYFGPGTRLTVT.